This T cell receptor (beta chain) was observed in a study of blood T cell repertoires in COVID-19. Across the study: The United States, Italy and Spain supplied acute and convalescent COVID-19 samples. PBMCs, B-cell-depleted T cells, or T cells provided the cDNA or gDNA that made up the material.

The protocol was immunoSEQ multiplex PCR, while the TCRdb copy is restricted to in-frame clones and leaves out a portion. The sample comprises about 280,000 clones, roughly 91% of which are singletons, and about 2% rests with the top ten. Participant ages covered 18 to 89 years across 20 to 30 US areas. The recovered donors of Cohort 3 showed two negative PCRs, clearance, or symptom resolution. This sequence was found in an older woman who had recovered from COVID-19. Sequencing was done on a sample of PBMCs or T cells enriched from blood (not recorded which).

The CDR3 region has the DNA TGCAGTGCTAGTGGTGTTAATAATTCACCCCTCCACTTT. Its translation: CSASGVNNSPLHF. This sequence joins TRBV20-1 and TRBJ1-6; D is undetermined. CDR3 length equals 13 residues. V was shortened by 3 bases and J by 5 bases, with 8 bases between the two germline ends. Per the germline V gene, CDR1 is DFQATT and CDR2 is SNEGSKA (reference sequence).